This TCR beta chain was profiled in a study of blood T cell repertoires in COVID-19. Study summary: Sources were T cells, B-cell-depleted T cells, or PBMCs; the material itself was cDNA or gDNA.

Clones were read by immunoSEQ multiplex PCR, and TCRdb kept only the in-frame ones, dropping some. The profile shows about 87,000 clones, roughly 84% of them singletons. From germline, CDR1 is GTSNPN and CDR2 SVGIG (reference sequence). Trimming pared 5 bases from V and 5 bases from J, leaving 21 bases between. The CDR3 extends over 15 amino acids. This chain connects TRBV30 to TRBJ2-5; possibly TRBD2 for D (6 bases). The clonotype was recovered from a woman older than 75 with COVID-19, enrolled during active disease. The sequenced sample was peripheral blood. DNA of the CDR3: TGTGCCTGGGGCGGTAGCGGACAATCCTGGGAGACCCAGTACTTC. Amino acid sequence: CAWGGSGQSWETQYF. Using reference TRBV30 and TRBJ2-5 for the parts outside the CDR3, the full variable domain is SQTIHQWPATLVQPVGSPLSLECTVEGTSNPNLYWYRQAAGRGLQLLFYSVGIGQISSEVPQNLSASRPQDRQFILSSKKLLLSDSGFYLCAWGGSGQSWETQYFGPGTRLLVL.